These 28 T cell receptor beta chains were sequenced from one sample in a study of cytomegalovirus exposure and HLA in healthy donors. The PCR was carried out with 60 Vbeta primers and 13 Jbeta primers. Repertoires were generated with immunoSEQ multiplex PCR, while TCRdb's copy carries only in-frame clones and drops some. Of 200,000 to 250,000 clones listed, over 75% are singletons. The sequenced sample consisted of PBMCs. Receptor source: a human donor in good health.

The chain carries TRBV6-1 and TRBJ2-2; the match to TRBD1 covers 8 bases. CDR3 length: 15 residues. V shed 6 bases, J shed 6 bases, and the junction held 9 bases outside the gene matches. Germline V gene lookup returns CDR1 MNHNS and CDR2 SASEGT. In nucleotides, the CDR3 is TGTGCCAGCAGCCCCCTCAGGGGGCAGGCCGGGGAGCTGTTTTTT. It yields the protein CASSPLRGQAGELFF.

This rearrangement joins TRBV9 to TRBJ2-1; 11 positions agree with TRBD2. The CDR3 length is 15 residues. The J segment lost 7 bases and the V segment lost 0 bases, leaving 3 bases of the junction unmatched. The germline V gene has CDR1 SGDLS and CDR2 YYNGEE. This CDR3 reads CASSVVAGGGNEQFF. The CDR3 DNA follows: TGTGCCAGCAGCGTAGTAGCGGGAGGGGGGAATGAGCAGTTCTTC.

The table lists this clone with a count of one. V and J are TRBV5-8 and TRBJ2-7, with a weak D call TRBD1 (6 bases). In germline, CDR1 is SGHTS, CDR2 YDEGEE. The CDR3 loop spans 14 amino acids. Trimming stripped 3 bases from V and 7 bases from J, with 17 bases between. The CDR3 DNA reads TGTGCCAGCAGCTACCGAGGGGGTCTTGGAGAGCAGTACTTC. It yields the protein CASSYRGGLGEQYF.

This clone was found a few times. The gene calls are TRBV7-2 and TRBJ2-1, with D possibly being TRBD2 (5 bases). Per the germline V gene, CDR1 is SGHTA and CDR2 is FQGNSA. This CDR3 has 14 residues. Trimming removed 0 bases at V and 11 bases at J, with 14 bases between. For the CDR3, the DNA is TGTGCCAGCAGCTTAGCGGCACAGAGGGAGAAGCAGTTCTTC. Amino acids: CASSLAAQREKQFF. Combining the CDR3 with reference TRBV7-2 and TRBJ2-1 gives the whole variable domain GAGVSQSPSNKVTEKGKDVELRCDPISGHTALYWYRQSLGQGLEFLIYFQGNSAPDKSGLPSDRFSAERTGGSVSTLTIQRTQQEDSAVYLCASSLAAQREKQFFGPGTRLTVL.

This clone showed up just a few times. The rearrangement uses TRBV25-1 and TRBJ2-5; 9 nucleotides match TRBD1. CDR1 is MGHDK and CDR2 is SYGVNS in the germline V gene. This CDR3 has 13 residues. J gave up 2 bases and V 8 bases, and 3 bases lay outside the gene matches. As DNA, the CDR3 is TGTGCCAGCGGGGGACAGGGTCAAGAGACCCAGTACTTC. Translation: CASGGQGQETQYF.

This clone was recorded once. A junction boundary mismatches the germline segment, possibly from a read error. This chain links TRBV4-2 with TRBJ2-5; D gene uncertain. The CDR3 spans 13 residues. The germline gives CDR1 LGHNA, CDR2 YNFKEQ. The CDR3 DNA reads as TGTGCCAGCAGCCAAGATTACGGCAGCGCTTTTAACTTC. Amino acid sequence: CASSQDYGSAFNF.

The chain recombines TRBV6-6 with TRBJ1-1; 9 bases map to TRBD1. CDR1 MNHNY and CDR2 SVGAGI come from the germline V gene (reference sequence). Losses at the gene ends were 4 bases for V and 5 bases for J; bases not matched to a gene: 2. The CDR3 sequence is 13 residues long. In DNA form, the CDR3 reads TGTGCCAGCAGTTGGACAGGGGAAACTGAAGCTTTCTTT. Protein sequence: CASSWTGETEAFF.

The chain carries TRBV25-1 and TRBJ1-2, with TRBD1 matching over 7 bases. This CDR3 comprises 12 residues. CDR1 is MGHDK, CDR2 SYGVNS, per germline. Trimming cost V 5 bases and J 4 bases; bases outside gene matches: 1. CDR3: CASSRQGYGYTF. Here the CDR3 DNA reads TGTGCCAGCAGTCGACAGGGCTATGGCTACACCTTC.

CDR3: CSVPGIGYGYTF. The CDR3 DNA reads TGCAGCGTCCCAGGTATCGGCTATGGCTACACCTTC. The chain carries TRBV29-1 and TRBJ1-2; D is unclear. V was cut by 6 bases and J by 4 bases, with 12 bases left in between. The CDR3 runs 12 residues. Germline CDR1 SQVTM, CDR2 ANQGSEA.

This clone came up a few times. The CDR3 is CSVAPQGEAFF. CDR3 in DNA: TGCAGCGTTGCCCCACAGGGCGAAGCTTTCTTT. The V and J genes are TRBV29-1 and TRBJ1-1; TRBD1 might be the D (6 bases). Trimming took off 4 bases at V and 8 bases at J, with 11 bases between the two ends. Germline CDR1 SQVTM, CDR2 ANQGSEA. This CDR3 is 11 amino acids long.

The chain couples TRBV5-1 to TRBJ1-3, with 7 nucleotides matching TRBD1. Germline V gene data show CDR1 as SGHRS and CDR2 as YFSETQ. The trim removed 4 bases at V and 4 bases at J, leaving 5 bases unmatched. The CDR3 runs 14 residues. The CDR3 DNA reads as TGCGCCAGCAGCCCCGGGACAGTCGGAAACACCATATATTTT. Translation: CASSPGTVGNTIYF.

The V call is TRBV7-8, the J call TRBJ1-1, with D perhaps matching TRBD1 (5 bases). The CDR3 length is 15 residues. Trimming removed 4 bases at V and 4 bases at J, with 16 bases between. Germline V lookup: CDR1 SGHVS, CDR2 FQNEAQ. The CDR3 DNA sequence: TGTGCCAGCAGCTCCCAGGGATCAATCCCCACTGAAGCTTTCTTT. Its protein product is CASSSQGSIPTEAFF.

The chain links TRBV5-1 to TRBJ2-3, with 7 bases identical to TRBD2. The length of the CDR3 is 13 residues. Unmatched junction bases numbered 7, after V lost 4 bases and J lost 8 bases. Germline CDR1 is SGHRS and CDR2 is YFSETQ. The CDR3 DNA is TGCGCCAGCAGCGCCGAACTAGCGTCTACGCAGTATTTT. Protein sequence: CASSAELASTQYF.

The rearrangement uses TRBV27 and TRBJ1-2; TRBD1 might be the D (6 bases). V gave up 4 bases and J gave up 4 bases, with 13 bases separating them. The germline V gene encodes CDR1 MNHEY and CDR2 SMNVEV (reference sequence). CDR3 length equals 14 residues. CDR3 in amino acids: CASSSYRVSYGYTF. CDR3 coding DNA: TGTGCCAGCAGTTCGTACAGGGTTTCCTATGGCTACACCTTC.

This clone was seen only once. Other DNA sequences in the same sample also yield this CDR3. This rearrangement joins TRBV6-5 to TRBJ1-1; D not resolved. Germline assignment: CDR1 MNHEY and CDR2 SVGAGI. The CDR3 runs to 13 residues. Deletions cut 2 bases from V and 2 bases from J, with 6 bases between. In DNA, the CDR3 is TGTGCCAGCAGTTACCGGGGAAACACTGAAGCTTTCTTT. Its protein is CASSYRGNTEAFF.

The gene calls are TRBV28 and TRBJ2-2; possibly TRBD2 for D (6 bases). This CDR3 has 17 residues. Trimming cost V 1 base and J 5 bases, with 17 bases left between them. CDR1 MDHEN and CDR2 SYDVKM come from the germline V gene. CDR3 in DNA: TGTGCCAGCAGTTTATACCCCCCGGGAGAAACGACCGGGGAGCTGTTTTTT. Translation: CASSLYPPGETTGELFF.

The chain combines TRBV19 with TRBJ1-5; D unresolved. Germline lookup yields CDR1 LNHDA and CDR2 SQIVND (reference sequence). The CDR3 totals 14 residues. Trimming cost V 3 bases and J 4 bases, with 10 bases left between them. The CDR3 here is CASSIVRGNQPQHF. CDR3 DNA: TGTGCCAGTAGTATCGTGCGAGGAAATCAGCCCCAGCATTTT.

The genes are TRBV2 and TRBJ1-2; D gene uncertain. V dropped 9 bases and J dropped 5 bases, with 10 bases sitting between them. Germline V lookup: CDR1 SNHLY, CDR2 FYNNEI. This CDR3 has 11 residues. The CDR3 reads CASSEGYGYTF. CDR3 DNA sequence: TGTGCCAGTTCGGAGGGATATGGCTACACCTTC.

This sequence joins TRBV7-2 and TRBJ1-2, with D possibly TRBD1 on 5 matching bases. This CDR3 has 13 amino acids. Trimming took 2 bases from V and 6 from J, leaving 10 bases between them. Germline loops: CDR1 SGHTA, CDR2 FQGNSA. This chain's CDR3 is CASSLWGTDGYTF. As DNA, the CDR3 is TGTGCCAGCAGCTTATGGGGGACTGATGGCTACACCTTC. The full variable domain, rest sourced from reference TRBV7-2 and TRBJ1-2, is GAGVSQSPSNKVTEKGKDVELRCDPISGHTALYWYRQSLGQGLEFLIYFQGNSAPDKSGLPSDRFSAERTGGSVSTLTIQRTQQEDSAVYLCASSLWGTDGYTFGSGTRLTVV.

This clone was picked up one time. The chain's CDR3 is CASSSGTGSQAFF. CDR3 DNA: TGTGCCAGCAGCTCCGGGACAGGGTCCCAGGCTTTCTTT. The rearrangement links TRBV5-6 to TRBJ1-1, with 9 bases matching TRBD1. The germline V gene encodes CDR1 SGHDT and CDR2 YYEEEE. There are 13 residues in the CDR3. V gave up 3 bases and J gave up 11 bases; unmatched junction bases: 8.

The rearrangement joins TRBV27 to TRBJ2-7, with 7 bases fitting TRBD2. The CDR3 has 15 residues. Trimming at V came to 4 bases and at J to 6 bases, leaving 12 bases not matched to a gene. Germline CDR1 is MNHEY and CDR2 is SMNVEV (reference sequence). The chain's CDR3 is CASSSTSSGGFEQYF. The CDR3 DNA is TGTGCCAGCAGTTCCACGTCTAGCGGTGGGTTCGAGCAGTACTTC.

The rearrangement links TRBV19 to TRBJ1-2, with D uncertain. V was cut by 8 bases and J by 3 bases, with 10 bases left in between. Looked up from germline, CDR1 is LNHDA and CDR2 is SQIVND (reference sequence). The CDR3 has 12 amino acids. CDR3 nucleotides: TGTGCCAGTTCCATGGCAGACTATGGCTACACCTTC. It codes for CASSMADYGYTF.

The chain combines TRBV4-1 with TRBJ2-7; 10 positions match TRBD2. The CDR3 runs to 15 residues. Germline CDR1 MGHRA, CDR2 YSYEKL. V lost 4 bases and J lost 5; bases outside the gene matches: 8. The CDR3 sequence: CASSPQGTSVNEQYF. The CDR3 DNA reads TGCGCCAGCAGCCCACAGGGGACTAGCGTCAACGAGCAGTACTTC.

The gene calls are TRBV7-8 and TRBJ1-1; possibly TRBD1 for D (6 bases). This CDR3 contains 14 residues. Trimming removed 0 bases at V and 7 bases at J, with 12 bases between. Germline CDR1 and CDR2: SGHVS and FQNEAQ. For the CDR3, the DNA is TGTGCCAGCAGCTTAGCAGGCAGGGGTAATGAAGCTTTCTTT. It encodes CASSLAGRGNEAFF. Full variable domain (remainder filled in from reference TRBV7-8 and TRBJ1-1): GAGVSQSPRYKVAKRGQDVALRCDPISGHVSLFWYQQALGQGPEFLTYFQNEAQLDKSGLPSDRFFAERPEGSVSTLKIQRTQQEDSAVYLCASSLAGRGNEAFFGQGTRLTVV.

V gene TRBV19 combines with J gene TRBJ2-6; D uncertain. There are 13 residues in the CDR3. Looked up from germline, CDR1 is LNHDA and CDR2 is SQIVND (reference sequence). Trimming cost V 10 bases and J 1 base, with 8 bases left between them. The CDR3 DNA reads TGTGCCACTACAGTTTCTGGGGCCAACGTCCTGACTTTC. It translates to CATTVSGANVLTF.

The CDR3 DNA follows: TGTGCCAGCTCACCCAGTCCCGGGACAGGGTCTGGGGCCAACGTCCTGACTTTC. Its protein product is CASSPSPGTGSGANVLTF. The genes are TRBV18 and TRBJ2-6; TRBD1 aligns across 9 bases. Germline assignment: CDR1 KGHSH and CDR2 LQKENI. With V trimmed by 3 bases and J by 1 base, 7 bases remained unmatched. The CDR3 has 18 residues.

This chain uses TRBV19 with TRBJ1-5; D possibly corresponds to TRBD1 (5 bases). The V end was cut by 7 bases, the J end by 0 bases, with 25 bases between. Germline V gene lookup returns CDR1 LNHDA and CDR2 SQIVND (reference sequence). The CDR3 covers 19 residues. The CDR3 region is CASKAIGTGQGSSNQPQHF. The CDR3 bases are TGTGCCAGTAAGGCTATAGGAACAGGCCAAGGTAGTAGCAATCAGCCCCAGCATTTT.

CDR3 sequence reads: CASSAPPGQGANYGYTF. CDR3 nucleotide sequence: TGTGCCAGCAGCGCCCCGCCCGGACAGGGTGCTAACTATGGCTACACCTTC. This chain joins TRBV5-4 and TRBJ1-2; 8 bases align to TRBD1. Trimming removed 4 bases from V and 0 bases from J; junction bases left unmatched: 11. The CDR3 consists of 17 residues. Per the germline V gene, CDR1 is SGHNT and CDR2 is YYREEE (reference sequence).